A selection of T cell receptor beta chains follows, all from one sample in a study of blood T cell repertoires in COVID-19. Using immunoSEQ multiplex PCR, the repertoire was profiled, and TCRdb retains in-frame clones only, with some absent. The sample consists of around 620,000 clones, 85% to 90% of them appearing once. The sample was peripheral blood. The receptors come from a woman under 30 with acute or convalescent COVID-19. The CDR3 runs from the conserved cysteine through the conserved F or W. D genes are given only for firm matches. Part of the rows lack a size; the others show once, few, many or a class for expanded clones.

clone size	V gene	J gene	D gene	CDR3 DNA	CDR3 protein
NA	TRBV4-3	TRBJ1-5	TRBD1	TGCGCCAGCAGCCACGGACAGGGCAATCAGCCCCAGCATTTT	CASSHGQGNQPQHF
once	TRBV5-1	TRBJ2-5	TRBD2	TGCGCCAGCAACTCCGCGGGGGGGCCCCAAGAGACCCAGTACTTC	CASNSAGGPQETQYF
NA	TRBV7-8	TRBJ1-6	TRBD1	TGTGCCAGCAGCTTAGTAAGGGGGCCTAATTCACCCCTCCACTTT	CASSLVRGPNSPLHF
NA	TRBV28	TRBJ2-7	TRBD1	TGTGCCAGCAGTTTATGGGGACAGGGACTGGGGGAGCAGTACTTC	CASSLWGQGLGEQYF
once	TRBV6-5	TRBJ2-7	NA	TGTGCCAGCAAGGAAAAGGGGACACCCTACGAGCAGTACTTC	CASKEKGTPYEQYF
NA	TRBV10-1	TRBJ1-6	NA	TGCGCCCAAGACAGAACAGGGAGTGGATCACCCCTCCACTTT	CAQDRTGSGSPLHF
NA	TRBV5-1	TRBJ1-1	TRBD1	TGCGCCAGCAGCCCGGAGGTGGCAGGGGGAAGAACTGAAGCTTTCTTT	CASSPEVAGGRTEAFF
NA	TRBV29-1	TRBJ1-3	NA	TGCAGCGTGACAACTGGAAACACCATATATTTT	CSVTTGNTIYF
NA	TRBV15	TRBJ2-1	NA	TGTGCCACCAGTGACAGGCTAGGTCGCTCCTACAATGAGCAGTTCTTC	CATSDRLGRSYNEQFF
NA	TRBV19	TRBJ1-2	NA	TGTGCCAGCCAACCCCAGGCAGGGGGCTACACCTTC	CASQPQAGGYTF
NA	TRBV7-2	TRBJ2-4	NA	TGTGCCAGCAGCCTAGGACTCCCATTAGCCAAAAACATTCAGTACTTC	CASSLGLPLAKNIQYF
NA	TRBV7-9	TRBJ1-4	NA	TGTGCCAGCAGCTTATTCGATAATCGCAGGGATGGGGAAAAACTGTTTTTT	CASSLFDNRRDGEKLFF
NA	TRBV2	TRBJ1-4	TRBD1	TGTGCCGACAAACTTGACAGGGGGCAAGAAAAACTGTTTTTT	CADKLDRGQEKLFF
NA	TRBV30	TRBJ1-1	TRBD1	TGTGCCTGGACAGCCACCGGGACAGGGGGCGGCTCTGACACTGAAGCTTTCTTT	CAWTATGTGGGSDTEAFF
NA	TRBV30	TRBJ2-2	NA	TGTGCCTGGAGTGTTGGCGGGATTGTGGAGCTGTTTTTT	CAWSVGGIVELFF
NA	TRBV27	TRBJ2-6	NA	TGTGCCAGCAGTACCCGCAGGGCCACCATTTCGTCTGGGGCCAACGTCCTGACTTTC	CASSTRRATISSGANVLTF
NA	TRBV2	TRBJ1-1	NA	TGTGCCAGCAGCAGGACAGCGAATACTGAAGCTTTCTTT	CASSRTANTEAFF
NA	TRBV11-2	TRBJ1-1	TRBD1	TGTGCCAGCAGGCAGGACAGGGTTTTGGGATCTGAAGCTTTCTTT	CASRQDRVLGSEAFF
NA	TRBV15	TRBJ2-3	NA	TGTGCCGCCCTCCTAACCAACACAGATACGCAGTATTTT	CAALLTNTDTQYF
NA	TRBV19	TRBJ1-1	NA	TGTGCCAGTAAACAGGGGAACACTGAAGCTTTCTTT	CASKQGNTEAFF
NA	TRBV21-1	TRBJ1-4	NA	TGTGCCAGCAGCAAAAACACCAAACGGGGTGAAAAACTGTTTTTT	CASSKNTKRGEKLFF
NA	TRBV9	TRBJ1-1	NA	TGTGCCAGCAGCGTATGGCCAGGGCCAAACACTGAAGCTTTCTTT	CASSVWPGPNTEAFF
NA	TRBV10-3	TRBJ1-4	TRBD1	TGTGCCATCAGTAAGGACAGGTCCAATGAAAAACTGTTTTTT	CAISKDRSNEKLFF
NA	TRBV7-8	TRBJ2-2	NA	TGTGCCAGCAGCTTCTCGACAGCCCCCGGGGAGCTGTTTTTT	CASSFSTAPGELFF
NA	TRBV3-1/TRBV3-2	TRBJ1-2	NA	TGTGCCAGCAGCCAAGAGGGAGGGAACTATGGCTACACCTTC	CASSQEGGNYGYTF
NA	TRBV28	TRBJ1-5	NA	TGTGCCAGCAGTTTAGAGGGAGGGTTCAATCAGCCCCAGCATTTT	CASSLEGGFNQPQHF
NA	TRBV18	TRBJ2-2	TRBD1	TGTGCCAGCTCACCCCGGGACAGGAGCAACACCGGGGAGCTGTTTTTT	CASSPRDRSNTGELFF
NA	TRBV19	TRBJ1-1	TRBD1	TGTGCCAGTAGTAGAGGACAGGAAATCGCTGAAGCTTTCTTT	CASSRGQEIAEAFF
NA	TRBV28	TRBJ1-4	NA	TGTGCCAGCAGTTTACTGGCAGGGGACAATGAAAAACTGTTTTTT	CASSLLAGDNEKLFF
NA	TRBV27	TRBJ1-1	NA	TGTGCCAGCAGCCGGGGGGGTCCTGAAGCTTTCTTT	CASSRGGPEAFF
NA	TRBV6-6	TRBJ1-1	NA	TGTGCCAGCAGTTCGGGTCAGAACACTGAAGCTTTCTTT	CASSSGQNTEAFF
NA	TRBV6-5	TRBJ2-1	NA	TGTGCCAGCAGTTACCTTAGGGGCCCACCCTACAATGAGCAGTTCTTC	CASSYLRGPPYNEQFF
NA	TRBV4-2	TRBJ2-5	TRBD2	TGTGCCAGCAGAGGACTAGAGGGGGAGACCCAGTACTTC	CASRGLEGETQYF
NA	TRBV5-1	TRBJ1-4	NA	TGCGCCAGCAGCGGGGGCCAAGTAGCGACTAATGAAAAACTGTTTTTT	CASSGGQVATNEKLFF
few	TRBV6-2/TRBV6-3	TRBJ2-1	NA	TGTGCCAGCAGTTACCGGGGAAACTACAATGAGCAGTTCTTC	CASSYRGNYNEQFF
NA	TRBV28	TRBJ1-1	NA	TGTGCCAGCAGTTTCGCTGGCCTACTAGGTAGGGACACTGAAGCTTTCTTT	CASSFAGLLGRDTEAFF
NA	TRBV18	TRBJ2-3	NA	TGTGCCAGCTCACCGAGGGCCGTTGGAGGGACAGATACGCAGTATTTT	CASSPRAVGGTDTQYF
NA	TRBV4-1	TRBJ1-1	NA	TGCGCCAGCAGCCAAGAAGACAGTTTCACTGAAGCTTTCTTT	CASSQEDSFTEAFF
NA	TRBV5-4	TRBJ1-3	TRBD1	TGTGCCAGCAGCCAGACAGGGGGCTTCGGAAACACCATATATTTT	CASSQTGGFGNTIYF
NA	TRBV7-2	TRBJ1-2	TRBD1	TGTGCCAGCAGCTTAAGTCCGCCAGACAGGGGGAACTACACCTTC	CASSLSPPDRGNYTF
NA	TRBV2	TRBJ1-4	NA	TGTGCCAGCAGTGAAGCGCATAGGCAATCGGGAAAACTGTTTTTT	CASSEAHRQSGKLFF